This TCR beta chain was identified during a study of long-term antiretroviral therapy in people with HIV. Study-wide findings and caveats: Diversity rose after ART but stayed below transplant donor controls. Blood collection from about 2003 to 2018 possibly occurred under older ART regimens. Dominance of pre-ART expanded clones persisted, fluctuating and often declining after ART.

This was the immunoSEQ v3.0 assay at survey level. TCRdb's table, derived via immunoSEQ multiplex PCR, lists solely in-frame clones and lacks some. The table lists about 30,000 clones, roughly 93% of them singletons, with about 6.4% in the top ten. The germline V gene has CDR1 SEHNR and CDR2 FQNEAQ (reference sequence). V dropped 5 bases and J dropped 6; count of bases not matched to a gene: 5. This CDR3 comprises 15 residues. Details on this clone: Its antigen is unidentified.

There was at least one pre-ART PBMC sample for each donor, plus at least two post-ART PBMC samples. The V call is TRBV7-9, the J call TRBJ1-6; TRBD1 matches 9 bases. Sequenced material: unsorted PBMCs, taken around 6.5 years after starting antiretroviral therapy. The TCR originated in a woman aged 40 to 55 with HIV. The CDR3 spells CASSASGQGNSPLHF. CDR3 nucleotide sequence: TGTGCCAGCAGCGCCTCGGGACAGGGTAATTCACCCCTCCACTTT.